Listed below are T cell receptor beta chains from one sample, sequenced in a study of PD-1 blockade in mismatch repair-deficient tumors. These receptors are not linked to any known antigen. Libraries were prepared by immunoSEQ multiplex PCR; TCRdb keeps only in-frame clonotypes and omits some of them. The repertoire consists of approximately 10,000 clones, with about 88% occurring once and the leading ten covering about 15%. The sequences come from cells cultured in vitro, collected from a patient treated with pembrolizumab. The receptors stem from an adult with mismatch repair-deficient cancer. Each CDR3 is given with its conserved first and last residue. A D gene is named only where the DNA matches it firmly. Size is stated for part of the rows, as once, few or many counts, or as a class when the clone is expanded.

size,J,V,D,CDR3,DNA
NA,TRBJ1-2,TRBV28,TRBD1,CASSTGVLYGYTF,TGTGCCAGCAGTACAGGGGTCCTCTATGGCTACACCTTC
NA,TRBJ2-1,TRBV11-3,TRBD1,CASSPGQGDFSNEQFF,TGTGCCAGCAGCCCAGGACAGGGGGACTTTAGTAATGAGCAGTTCTTC
NA,TRBJ2-7,TRBV6-1,NA,CASSYGHEQYF,TGTGCCAGCAGTTACGGCCACGAGCAGTACTTC
NA,TRBJ1-1,TRBV4-1,NA,CASSQSGGLKVAFF,TGCGCCAGCAGCCAATCCGGGGGTCTGAAAGTAGCTTTCTTT
once,TRBJ1-1,TRBV5-1,NA,CASSLVGSNTEAFF,TGCGCCAGCAGCTTGGTTGGCTCGAACACTGAAGCTTTCTTT
NA,TRBJ2-7,TRBV5-4,NA,CASSLDQATSYEQYF,TGTGCCAGCAGCTTGGACCAGGCGACCAGCTACGAGCAGTACTTC
few,TRBJ2-1,TRBV5-1,TRBD1,CASRRTGKGQFF,TGCGCCAGCAGAAGGACAGGCAAGGGGCAGTTCTTC
NA,TRBJ2-7,TRBV27,NA,CASSLSHLGNEQYF,TGTGCCAGCAGTTTGTCGCACCTAGGCAACGAGCAGTACTTC
NA,TRBJ2-3,TRBV9,NA,CASSGPSASTDTQYF,TGTGCCAGCAGCGGACCCTCGGCTAGCACAGATACGCAGTATTTT
NA,TRBJ2-7,TRBV5-4,TRBD2,CASSLAGVGSYEQYF,TGTGCCAGCAGTCTAGCGGGAGTTGGATCCTACGAGCAGTACTTC
NA,TRBJ1-6,TRBV27,TRBD1,CASSTLYRGRNSPLHF,TGTGCCAGCAGTACACTATACAGGGGTCGGAATTCACCCCTCCACTTT
NA,TRBJ1-2,TRBV29-1,NA,CSVEKRSKANYGYTF,TGCAGCGTTGAAAAAAGGTCCAAAGCTAACTATGGCTACACCTTC
NA,TRBJ1-2,TRBV5-8,NA,CASSLYRTNYGYTF,TGTGCCAGCAGCTTGTATAGGACTAACTATGGCTACACCTTC
NA,TRBJ2-7,TRBV11-2,TRBD2,CASSLVGRNFEQYF,TGTGCCAGCAGCTTAGTCGGGAGGAACTTCGAGCAGTACTTC
NA,TRBJ1-2,TRBV19,TRBD1,CASSRGGQGYTF,TGTGCCAGTAGTAGAGGGGGACAGGGCTACACCTTC
NA,TRBJ1-4,TRBV19,TRBD1,CASSRQGNEKLFF,TGTGCCAGTAGTAGACAGGGAAATGAAAAACTGTTTTTT
NA,TRBJ1-3,TRBV27,TRBD1,CASSQQGYLGNTIYF,TGTGCCAGCAGTCAACAGGGGTATCTTGGAAACACCATATATTTT
NA,TRBJ1-1,TRBV11-2,NA,CASSHRSGRPEAFF,TGTGCCAGCAGCCACCGGTCGGGTCGACCTGAAGCTTTCTTT
NA,TRBJ2-2,TRBV7-3,TRBD1,CASSLFSGQGNTGELFF,TGTGCCAGCAGCTTATTTTCGGGACAGGGCAACACCGGGGAGCTGTTTTTT
NA,TRBJ2-7,TRBV11-1,TRBD2,CASSLGLAAYEQYF,TGTGCCAGCAGCTTAGGGCTAGCGGCCTACGAGCAGTACTTC
NA,TRBJ2-2,TRBV21-1,NA,CASFNRDSGLEGELFF,TGTGCCAGTTTTAACCGGGACAGCGGGCTGGAAGGGGAGCTGTTTTTT
NA,TRBJ2-2,TRBV19,NA,CASRSERAYTGELFF,TGTGCCAGTAGATCCGAGCGGGCCTACACCGGGGAGCTGTTTTTT
once,TRBJ1-5,TRBV7-2,NA,CASSLEWGRNQPQHF,TGTGCCAGCAGCTTAGAGTGGGGCCGCAATCAGCCCCAGCATTTT
once,TRBJ2-7,TRBV5-1,NA,CASSLDGHSSYEQYF,TGCGCCAGCAGCTTGGATGGACACAGCTCCTACGAGCAGTACTTC
NA,TRBJ1-1,TRBV5-4,NA,CASSSQRGTEAFF,TGTGCCAGCAGCTCCCAAAGGGGCACTGAAGCTTTCTTT
NA,TRBJ2-5,TRBV5-8,NA,CASRRQSGETQYF,TGTGCCAGCAGACGCCAAAGCGGAGAGACCCAGTACTTC
NA,TRBJ2-2,TRBV5-1,NA,CASRFTQATGELFF,TGCGCCAGCAGATTTACCCAGGCCACCGGGGAGCTGTTTTTT
NA,TRBJ2-2,TRBV27,NA,CASSGVVNTGELFF,TGTGCCAGCAGTGGAGTAGTCAACACCGGGGAGCTGTTTTTT